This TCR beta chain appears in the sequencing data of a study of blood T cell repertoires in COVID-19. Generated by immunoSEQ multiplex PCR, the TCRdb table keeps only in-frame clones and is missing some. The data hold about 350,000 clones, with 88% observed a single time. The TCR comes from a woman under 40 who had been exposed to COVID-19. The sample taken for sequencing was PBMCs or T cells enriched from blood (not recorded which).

The CDR3 coding sequence is TGTGCCAGCAGTTTGGGGACAGGGACTGGAAACACCATATATTTT. This sequence encodes CASSLGTGTGNTIYF. The chain uses TRBV28 and TRBJ1-3, with 9 bases aligning to TRBD1. The ends lost 3 bases at V and 2 bases at J; junction bases unmatched: 2. This CDR3 spans 15 amino acids. CDR1 is MDHEN and CDR2 is SYDVKM in the germline V gene.